A selection of T cell receptor beta chains follows, all from one sample in a study of blood T cell repertoires in COVID-19. Clones were sequenced by immunoSEQ multiplex PCR, and TCRdb holds only the in-frame ones, with some missing. The table has more than 200,000 clones, around 82% seen once. The sequencing sample was made of peripheral blood. These receptors were obtained from a man in his fifties or sixties with active or convalescent COVID-19. Each CDR3 is given with its conserved first and last residue. D genes are given only for firm matches. Size values are once, few and many counts, or a class for expanded clones, and some rows have none.

>NA|TRBJ1-1|TRBV6-5|TRBD1
TGTGCCAGCAGTAAACAGGGGACTGAAGCTTTCTTT
CASSKQGTEAFF
>NA|TRBJ1-2|TRBV29-1|NA
TGCAGCGCCCAGGACAGCTACTATGGCTACACCTTC
CSAQDSYYGYTF
>NA|TRBJ1-5|TRBV10-3|TRBD1
TGTGCCATCAGCACTGGGACAGGGGGGAATCAGCCCCAGCATTTT
CAISTGTGGNQPQHF
>NA|TRBJ2-3|TRBV19|TRBD2
TGTGCCAGTAGTGTCTCTAGCGGGGGGCCCACAGATACGCAGTATTTT
CASSVSSGGPTDTQYF
>NA|TRBJ1-4|TRBV9|NA
TGTGCCAGCAGCCCAGGGGTGGGGAGTGAAAAACTGTTTTTT
CASSPGVGSEKLFF
>NA|TRBJ1-3|TRBV6-1|NA
TGTGCCAGCAGTGAGATTGTGGGCCACTCTGGAAACACCATATATTTT
CASSEIVGHSGNTIYF
>NA|TRBJ2-5|TRBV19|NA
TGTGCCAGTAGTTGGACAAGCCAAGAGACCCAGTACTTC
CASSWTSQETQYF
>NA|TRBJ2-6|TRBV30|NA
TGTGCCTGGTGCCCAAAGGGGATCTCTGGGGCCAACGTCCTGACTTTC
CAWCPKGISGANVLTF
>NA|TRBJ1-2|TRBV5-4|TRBD1
TGTGCCAGCAGCCGCGACCGACAGGGATCTGGCTACACCTTC
CASSRDRQGSGYTF
>NA|TRBJ1-4|TRBV28|NA
TGTGCCAGCAGGGGCAAGGAAAAACTGTTTTTT
CASRGKEKLFF
>NA|TRBJ2-4|TRBV7-8|NA
TGTGCCAGCAGCTTAGCGGAGGGAACCAAAAACATTCAGTACTTC
CASSLAEGTKNIQYF
>once|TRBJ2-7|TRBV6-2/TRBV6-3|NA
TGTGCCAGCAGCACTACTAGGGTGGCCGAGCAGTACTTC
CASSTTRVAEQYF
>NA|TRBJ2-1|TRBV19|NA
TGTGCCTCTAAAAACCCAGGGGTCTACAATGAGCAGTTCTTC
CASKNPGVYNEQFF
>once|TRBJ1-1|TRBV5-6|NA
TGTGCCAGCAGCTTGGACAGGTCCTTCAGCGAAGCTTTCTTT
CASSLDRSFSEAFF
>NA|TRBJ2-7|TRBV7-2|NA
TGTGCCAGCAGCCGGAGCCGTTACTCCGCCTACGAGCAGTACTTC
CASSRSRYSAYEQYF
>few|TRBJ1-2|TRBV3-1/TRBV3-2|TRBD1
TGTGCCAGCAGCCAAGAGCCGAACAGGGGGAACGGCTACACCTTC
CASSQEPNRGNGYTF
>NA|TRBJ2-7|TRBV19|NA
TGTGCCAGTAGTGCGGGTGAGTTGGGAGAGCAGTACTTC
CASSAGELGEQYF
>NA|TRBJ2-3|TRBV10-3|TRBD2
TGTGCCATCAGTGAGCCCGGACTAGCCATAGGGGTCACAGATACGCAGTATTTT
CAISEPGLAIGVTDTQYF
>once|TRBJ1-5|TRBV7-9|NA
TGTGCCAGCAGCCAAGACAGTTTTCATCAGCCCCAGCATTTT
CASSQDSFHQPQHF
>NA|TRBJ2-1|TRBV4-1|TRBD1
TGCGCCAGCAGCCAAGTTGGACAGGGCGGGGTCCATGAGCAGTTCTTC
CASSQVGQGGVHEQFF
>NA|TRBJ1-2|TRBV7-2|TRBD1
TGTGCCAGCAGCCCTGGGACAGGGGGCGCGTATGGCTACACCTTC
CASSPGTGGAYGYTF
>once|TRBJ2-1|TRBV30|NA
TGTGCCTGGAGTGTTAAGGGGGCGGGGGAGCAGTTCTTC
CAWSVKGAGEQFF
>few|TRBJ1-6|TRBV30|NA
TGTGCCTGGATTCTGGCCAGTAATAATTCACCCCTCCACTTT
CAWILASNNSPLHF
>NA|TRBJ1-1|TRBV9|NA
TGTGCCAGCAGCGTAGCCCAACAGAACACTGAAGCTTTCTTT
CASSVAQQNTEAFF
>few|TRBJ1-6|TRBV12-2|NA
TGTGCAAGTCGCTTAAGGCTAGTAGGGGGCAATTTGGGTAATTCACCCCTCCACTTT
CASRLRLVGGNLGNSPLHF
>NA|TRBJ1-2|TRBV5-1|NA
TGCGCCAGCAGCTTACTGGGGGACAACTACACCTTC
CASSLLGDNYTF
>NA|TRBJ1-2|TRBV10-3|TRBD1
TGTGCCTCGGGGGACAGGACGAACTATGGCTACACCTTC
CASGDRTNYGYTF
>NA|TRBJ2-3|TRBV6-5|NA
TGTGCCAGCTCCATGAGGGTGGAAGATACGCAGTATTTT
CASSMRVEDTQYF
>NA|TRBJ1-4|TRBV23-1|NA
TGCGCCAGCAGTCACTCGGCGGGAACTTTTGCAACTAATGAAAAACTGTTTTTT
CASSHSAGTFATNEKLFF
>NA|TRBJ2-2|TRBV30|NA
TGTGCCTGGAGTGTACGGTTCGGAGGTAACACCGGGGAGCTGTTTTTT
CAWSVRFGGNTGELFF
>NA|TRBJ2-3|TRBV6-4|TRBD2
TGTGCCAGCAGCCTTACTAGCGGGGGTGCAGATACGCAGTATTTT
CASSLTSGGADTQYF
>NA|TRBJ1-1|TRBV14|NA
TGTGCCAGCAGCCAGGGCACTTGGGCTGAAGCTTTCTTT
CASSQGTWAEAFF
>NA|TRBJ2-3|TRBV5-4|NA
TGTGCCAGCAGTTCCGAACTAGCACGCGATACGCAGTATTTT
CASSSELARDTQYF
>NA|TRBJ1-2|TRBV9|NA
TGTGCCAGCAGCTTACGGGGGATCCTCTATGGCTACACCTTC
CASSLRGILYGYTF
>NA|TRBJ1-5|TRBV6-6|NA
TGTGCCAGCAGCCCCGACACATATCAGCCCCAGCATTTT
CASSPDTYQPQHF
>NA|TRBJ1-5|TRBV6-6|TRBD1
TGTGCCAGCAGTGGGACAGTCGAGAATCAGCCCCAGCATTTT
CASSGTVENQPQHF
>NA|TRBJ2-1|TRBV7-9|NA
TGTGCCAGCAGCTCCGAAGGACGGGGAAACAATGAGCAGTTCTTC
CASSSEGRGNNEQFF
>NA|TRBJ1-6|TRBV6-6|TRBD1
TGTGCCAGCAGAGACAGGGGGAATTCACCCCTCCACTTT
CASRDRGNSPLHF
>NA|TRBJ1-1|TRBV11-3|NA
TGTGCCAGCAGCTCCGGGGGGGGAAGGGCTGAAGCTTTCTTT
CASSSGGGRAEAFF
>few|TRBJ2-1|TRBV4-2|TRBD2
TGTGCCAGCACGATCACTACTAGCGGGGGGGCCGGTGAGCAGTTCTTC
CASTITTSGGAGEQFF
>NA|TRBJ2-2|TRBV20-1|NA
TGCAGTGCTAGACAGACCGGGGAGCTGTTTTTT
CSARQTGELFF
>NA|TRBJ2-2|TRBV15|TRBD2
TGTGCCACCAGGAATTCCCTAGCGGGGGCGAACACCGGGGAGCTGTTTTTT
CATRNSLAGANTGELFF
>NA|TRBJ1-1|TRBV27|NA
TGTGCCAGCAGTTTAGTCGGGGGTCGGAACACTGAAGCTTTCTTT
CASSLVGGRNTEAFF
>NA|TRBJ2-5|TRBV20-1|NA
TGCAGTGCTAGAGAAGCCGGGACCCAGTACTTC
CSAREAGTQYF
>NA|TRBJ2-3|TRBV5-1|NA
TGCGCCAGCAGCCCCGGTCTAGCGGATACGCAGTATTTT
CASSPGLADTQYF
>NA|TRBJ2-1|TRBV11-1|NA
TGTGCCAGCAGCTTACAGGGCTCTTACAATGAGCAGTTCTTC
CASSLQGSYNEQFF
>NA|TRBJ1-1|TRBV10-3|NA
TGTGCCACCAAGGTCAGGGGCTGGAACACTGAAGCTTTCTTT
CATKVRGWNTEAFF
>NA|TRBJ2-7|TRBV7-2|NA
TGTGCCAGCACCCCCTTCGTGTCCTCCTACGAGCAGTACTTC
CASTPFVSSYEQYF